Shown below are 19 T cell receptor beta chains from a single sample sequenced in a study of T cell responses to AZD1222 COVID-19 vaccine. Here immunoSEQ multiplex PCR was the method, and the copy in TCRdb shows in-frame clones only, minus some. The sample yields approximately 110,000 clones, roughly 84% seen once. The sample was peripheral blood, taken on day 0 of AZD1222 vaccination. Every receptor here comes from an adult in good health.

This clone showed up just a few times. The CDR3 sequence: CASSPPGIQPQHF. The CDR3 DNA follows: TGTGCCAGCAGCCCTCCAGGGATTCAGCCCCAGCATTTT. V is TRBV3-1 (or the pseudogene TRBV3-2) and J is TRBJ1-5; a possible D gene is TRBD1 (5 bases). The CDR3 runs to 13 residues. The germline gives CDR1 LGHDT, CDR2 YNNKEL (reference sequence). V shed 4 bases and J shed 6 bases, with 10 bases lying between them.

This rearrangement joins TRBV7-8 to TRBJ2-2, with D unresolved. The germline V gene has CDR1 SGHVS and CDR2 FQNEAQ. The CDR3 totals 14 residues. V was shortened by 0 bases and J by 7 bases, with 9 bases between the two germline ends. The CDR3 DNA is TGTGCCAGCAGCTTAGCGCTGAACGGCGGGGAGCTGTTTTTT. Encoded protein: CASSLALNGGELFF. Full variable domain (rest looked up from reference TRBV7-8 and TRBJ2-2): GAGVSQSPRYKVAKRGQDVALRCDPISGHVSLFWYQQALGQGPEFLTYFQNEAQLDKSGLPSDRFFAERPEGSVSTLKIQRTQQEDSAVYLCASSLALNGGELFFGEGSRLTVL.

The chain recombines TRBV6-5 with TRBJ1-1; a weak D match, TRBD1 (6 bases). CDR1 and CDR2 from the germline V gene are MNHEY and SVGAGI. This CDR3 is 13 amino acids long. V was trimmed by 6 bases and J by 1 base, leaving 9 bases between them. As DNA, the CDR3 is TGTGCCAGCAGGGGACATGAGAACACTGAAGCTTTCTTT. It encodes CASRGHENTEAFF.

This clone was counted between two and nine times. The genes are TRBV7-2 and TRBJ2-3, with D unclear. Trimming pared 6 bases from V and 1 base from J, leaving 11 bases between. The germline V gene has CDR1 SGHTA and CDR2 FQGNSA. The CDR3 consists of 14 residues. This CDR3 is CASRALSGTDTQYF. The CDR3 DNA follows: TGTGCCAGCAGGGCACTCTCGGGCACAGATACGCAGTATTTT.

This clone occurred many times. The chain employs TRBV21-1 and TRBJ2-1; the table's TRBD2 call for D was not verified on the DNA. TRBV21-1 is a pseudogene locus. The CDR3 totals 14 residues. In nucleotides, the CDR3 is TGTGCCAGCAGAACTAGGCTAGACTACAATGAGCAGTTCTTC. Amino acid sequence: CASRTRLDYNEQFF.

This clone came up once. CDR3 in amino acids: CATSDPIGGPVDTQYF. DNA for the CDR3: TGTGCCACCAGTGATCCTATAGGGGGTCCGGTAGATACGCAGTATTTT. V and J are TRBV24-1 and TRBJ2-3; a weak D match, TRBD1 (6 bases). This CDR3 contains 16 residues. The germline V gene has CDR1 KGHDR and CDR2 SFDVKD. Trimming took 3 bases from V and 5 from J, leaving 17 bases between them.

This sequence joins TRBV28 and TRBJ1-2, with D perhaps matching TRBD1 (6 bases). V was cut by 6 bases and J by 0 bases, with 14 bases left in between. The germline V gene has CDR1 MDHEN and CDR2 SYDVKM. The CDR3 consists of 15 residues. The CDR3 is CASRGGPTANYGYTF. CDR3 DNA: TGTGCCAGCAGGGGGGGGCCTACAGCTAACTATGGCTACACCTTC.

The chain carries TRBV2 and TRBJ2-6, with D unresolved. Deletions cut 2 bases from V and 0 bases from J, with 5 bases between. This CDR3 has 15 residues. The germline V gene has CDR1 SNHLY and CDR2 FYNNEI. CDR3 DNA: TGTGCCAGCAGTGAATACCTCTCTGGGGCCAACGTCCTGACTTTC. It yields the protein CASSEYLSGANVLTF.

Only one count was recorded for this clone. The chain combines TRBV19 with TRBJ1-2; perhaps TRBD1 as D (6 bases). Germline-derived CDR1 and CDR2 are LNHDA and SQIVND (reference sequence). Deletions cut 4 bases from V and 0 bases from J, with 15 bases between. The CDR3 is 16 residues long. CDR3 nucleotides: TGTGCCAGTAGTACCCAGGGGAGAGGTGCTAACTATGGCTACACCTTC. The encoded protein is CASSTQGRGANYGYTF.

This rearrangement joins TRBV30 to TRBJ1-2; a weak D match, TRBD1 (5 bases). This CDR3 contains 13 residues. Germline CDR1 GTSNPN, CDR2 SVGIG (reference sequence). V was shortened by 4 bases and J by 3 bases, with 12 bases between the two germline ends. This chain's CDR3 is CAWMGQGDYGYTF. The DNA for the CDR3 is TGTGCCTGGATGGGCCAGGGCGACTATGGCTACACCTTC.

The rearrangement uses TRBV19 and TRBJ1-1; D not resolved. CDR3 size: 12 residues. Germline V gene sequence: CDR1 LNHDA, CDR2 SQIVND (reference sequence). Trimming stripped 2 bases from V and 5 bases from J, with 6 bases between. The CDR3 nucleotides are TGTGCCAGTAGTATACGAGATACTGAAGCTTTCTTT. This translates into CASSIRDTEAFF.

This clone was recorded only once. V is TRBV7-3 and J is TRBJ2-7; the D gene is possibly TRBD1 (6 bases). The CDR3 contains 14 residues. Germline CDR1 reads SGHTA; CDR2 reads FQGTGA. V was pared by 0 bases and J by 1 base, with 7 bases between. The CDR3 DNA reads as TGTGCCAGCAGCTTAACGGGGACATCCTACGAGCAGTACTTC. This encodes CASSLTGTSYEQYF. The whole variable domain, remainder taken from reference TRBV7-3 and TRBJ2-7, is GAGVSQTPSNKVTEKGKYVELRCDPISGHTALYWYRQSLGQGPEFLIYFQGTGAADDSGLPNDRFFAVRPEGSVSTLKIQRTERGDSAVYLCASSLTGTSYEQYFGPGTRLTVT.

The chain uses TRBV19 and TRBJ1-5; weak D call: TRBD1 (6 bases). CDR1 and CDR2 (germline): LNHDA, SQIVND (reference sequence). The CDR3 consists of 12 residues. With 6 bases removed from V and 7 bases from J, the gap between germline ends came to 10 bases. The DNA of the CDR3 is TGTGCCAGTAGCATTACAGGGCAGCCCCAGCATTTT. It codes for CASSITGQPQHF.

In its sample, this clone was seen a few times. This chain uses TRBV6-5 with TRBJ2-6, with D unresolved. Per the germline V gene, CDR1 is MNHEY and CDR2 is SVGAGI. The CDR3 sequence is 14 residues long. Trimming took 8 bases from V and 4 from J, leaving 12 bases between them. The CDR3 is CASVGLGGANVLTF. CDR3 nucleotides: TGTGCCAGCGTAGGTCTGGGGGGGGCCAACGTCCTGACTTTC.

This clone has only one observation. The chain has TRBV11-3 and TRBJ1-4; unclear D gene. The CDR3 contains 14 residues. Germline-derived CDR1 and CDR2 are SGHNT and YENEEA. V lost 5 bases and J 7 bases, leaving 14 bases between the germline ends. CDR3: CASSPYAGSEKLFF. CDR3 sequence (DNA): TGTGCCAGCAGCCCCTACGCGGGATCTGAAAAACTGTTTTTT.

V and J are TRBV20-1 and TRBJ1-5; D is unresolved. Germline V gene sequence: CDR1 DFQATT, CDR2 SNEGSKA (reference sequence). Between the trimmed V and J ends, which lost 6 bases and 4 bases, there was a span of 4 bases. The CDR3 is made up of 10 amino acids. CDR3 coding DNA: TGCAGTGCCAAAAATCAGCCCCAGCATTTT. Residues: CSAKNQPQHF.

The chain is built from TRBV11-2 and TRBJ1-2, with D unclear. The V gene's germline CDR1 is SGHAT and CDR2 FQNNGV. Trimming shortened V by 10 bases and J by 4 bases, and 16 bases separated the two germline ends. The CDR3 runs 13 residues. This CDR3 reads CATGGGGGYGYTF. CDR3 bases: TGTGCCACCGGAGGCGGAGGCGGCTATGGCTACACCTTC. Based on the CDR3 plus reference TRBV11-2 and TRBJ1-2, the full variable domain is EAGVAQSPRYKIIEKRQSVAFWCNPISGHATLYWYQQILGQGPKLLIQFQNNGVVDDSQLPKDRFSAERLKGVDSTLKIQPAKLEDSAVYLCATGGGGGYGYTFGSGTRLTVV.

The V call is TRBV4-3, the J call TRBJ1-4; D possibly corresponds to TRBD1 (5 bases). This CDR3 contains 13 residues. Germline CDR1 is LGHNA and CDR2 is YSLEER. V was shortened by 1 base and J by 10 bases, with 10 bases between the two germline ends. The CDR3 coding sequence is TGCGCCAGCAGCCAAGTTGGGGGTGGAAAACTGTTTTTT. Its protein product is CASSQVGGGKLFF.

This clone was detected only a few times. J is TRBJ2-1 and V is TRBV5-5; perhaps D is TRBD1 or TRBD2 (6 bases each). This CDR3 spans 15 amino acids. Trimming removed 4 bases at V and 8 bases at J, with 19 bases between. Germline lookup yields CDR1 SGHKS and CDR2 YYEKEE (reference sequence). The CDR3 DNA is TGTGCCAGCAGCCTGGGGGCTAGCGAGGTAGATGAGCAGTTCTTC. This codes for CASSLGASEVDEQFF.